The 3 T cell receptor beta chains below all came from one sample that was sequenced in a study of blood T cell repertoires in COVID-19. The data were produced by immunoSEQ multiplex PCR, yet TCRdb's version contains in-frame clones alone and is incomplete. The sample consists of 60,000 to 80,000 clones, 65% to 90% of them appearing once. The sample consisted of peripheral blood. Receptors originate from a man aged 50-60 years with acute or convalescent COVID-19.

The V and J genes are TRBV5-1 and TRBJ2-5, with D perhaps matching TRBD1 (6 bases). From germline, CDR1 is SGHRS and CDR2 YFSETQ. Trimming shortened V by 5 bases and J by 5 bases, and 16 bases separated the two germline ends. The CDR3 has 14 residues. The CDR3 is CASRDRSILETQYF. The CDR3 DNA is TGCGCCAGCAGGGACAGATCGATTCTTGAGACCCAGTACTTC.

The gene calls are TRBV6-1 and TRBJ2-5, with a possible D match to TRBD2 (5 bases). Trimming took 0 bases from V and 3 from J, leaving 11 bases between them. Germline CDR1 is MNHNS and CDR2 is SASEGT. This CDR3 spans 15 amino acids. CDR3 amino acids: CASSEAGYGEETQYF. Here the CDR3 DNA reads TGTGCCAGCAGTGAAGCAGGGTACGGGGAAGAGACCCAGTACTTC.

CDR3: CASSFSQETQYF. The CDR3 region has the DNA TGCGCCAGCAGCTTCTCTCAAGAGACCCAGTACTTC. The V call is TRBV5-1, the J call TRBJ2-5, with D unclear. This CDR3 has 12 residues. The V end was cut by 2 bases, the J end by 2 bases, with 4 bases between. The germline CDR1 and CDR2 sequences are SGHRS and YFSETQ.